This T cell receptor (beta chain) is from a study of cytomegalovirus exposure and HLA in healthy donors. Notes on the study in general: Some TCR beta chains (around 160 of them) were listed as cytomegalovirus-associated. Most TCR sequences proved rare, with some public TCRs found in many donors.

Concerning this clone itself: Its antigen is as yet unknown.

Per the germline V gene, CDR1 is GTSNPN and CDR2 is SVGIG (reference sequence). The CDR3 totals 13 residues. The V gene lost 3 bases and the J gene lost 6 bases, with 14 bases spanning the gap. The table came from immunoSEQ multiplex PCR; TCRdb's copy has only in-frame clones and leaves some out. The table has some 240,000 clones, 70% to 90% seen once. The TCR originated in a woman in her twenties or thirties in good health and CMV-seropositive. Sample: PBMCs. The chain carries TRBV30 and TRBJ2-5; D might be TRBD2 (5 bases). CDR3 region: CAWREDLNQTQYF. The CDR3 coding sequence is TGTGCCTGGAGGGAGGACTTGAACCAGACCCAGTACTTC.